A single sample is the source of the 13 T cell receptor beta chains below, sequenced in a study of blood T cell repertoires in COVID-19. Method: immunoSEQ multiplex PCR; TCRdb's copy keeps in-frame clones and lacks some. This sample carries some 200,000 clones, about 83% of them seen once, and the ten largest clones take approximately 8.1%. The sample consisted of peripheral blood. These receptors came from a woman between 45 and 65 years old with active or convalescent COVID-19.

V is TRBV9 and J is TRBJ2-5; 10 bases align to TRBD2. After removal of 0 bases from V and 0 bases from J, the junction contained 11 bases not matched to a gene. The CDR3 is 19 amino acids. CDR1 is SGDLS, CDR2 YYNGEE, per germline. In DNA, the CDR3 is TGTGCCAGCAGCGTAGGAGCGGGGGGGCCAAGTTTGTACCAAGAGACCCAGTACTTC. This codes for CASSVGAGGPSLYQETQYF.

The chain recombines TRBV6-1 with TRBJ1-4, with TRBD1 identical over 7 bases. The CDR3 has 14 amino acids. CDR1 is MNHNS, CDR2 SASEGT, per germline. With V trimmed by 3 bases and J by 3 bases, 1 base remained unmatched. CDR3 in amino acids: CASSDRGANEKLFF. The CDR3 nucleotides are TGTGCCAGCAGTGACAGGGGGGCTAATGAAAAACTGTTTTTT.

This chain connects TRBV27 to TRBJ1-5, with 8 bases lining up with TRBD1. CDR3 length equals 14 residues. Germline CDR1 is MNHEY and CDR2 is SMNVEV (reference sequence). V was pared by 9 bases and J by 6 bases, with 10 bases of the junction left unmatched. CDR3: CASARGQGSQPQHF. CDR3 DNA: TGTGCCAGTGCCCGAGGACAGGGAAGTCAGCCCCAGCATTTT.

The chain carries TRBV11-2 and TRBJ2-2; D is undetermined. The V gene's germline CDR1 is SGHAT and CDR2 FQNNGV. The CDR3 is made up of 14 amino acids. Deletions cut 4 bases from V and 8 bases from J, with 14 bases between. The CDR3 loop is CASSYPTLRGELFF. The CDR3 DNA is TGTGCCAGCAGCTACCCGACCTTGCGGGGGGAGCTGTTTTTT. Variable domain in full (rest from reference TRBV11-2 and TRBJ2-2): EAGVAQSPRYKIIEKRQSVAFWCNPISGHATLYWYQQILGQGPKLLIQFQNNGVVDDSQLPKDRFSAERLKGVDSTLKIQPAKLEDSAVYLCASSYPTLRGELFFGEGSRLTVL.

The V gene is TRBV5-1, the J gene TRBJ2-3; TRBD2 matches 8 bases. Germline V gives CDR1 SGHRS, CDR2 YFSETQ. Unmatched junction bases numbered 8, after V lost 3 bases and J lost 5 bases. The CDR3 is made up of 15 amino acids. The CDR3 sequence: CASSSGLAGGDTQYF. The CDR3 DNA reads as TGCGCCAGCAGCTCCGGACTAGCTGGGGGAGATACGCAGTATTTT.

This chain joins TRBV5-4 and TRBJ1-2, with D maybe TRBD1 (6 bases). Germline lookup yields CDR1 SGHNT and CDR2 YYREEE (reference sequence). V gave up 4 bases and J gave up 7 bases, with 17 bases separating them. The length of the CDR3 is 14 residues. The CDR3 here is CASSPAGGVGGYTF. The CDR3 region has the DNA TGTGCCAGCAGCCCGGCGGGGGGCGTAGGTGGCTACACCTTC.

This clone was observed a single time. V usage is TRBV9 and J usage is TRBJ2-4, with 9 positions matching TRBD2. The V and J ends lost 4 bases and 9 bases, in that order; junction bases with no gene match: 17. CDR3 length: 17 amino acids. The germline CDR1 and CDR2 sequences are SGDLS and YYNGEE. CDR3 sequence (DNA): TGTGCCAGCAGCCCCCGGGGCGGGAGGGGCCAACTGGGCATTCAGTACTTC. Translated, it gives CASSPRGGRGQLGIQYF.

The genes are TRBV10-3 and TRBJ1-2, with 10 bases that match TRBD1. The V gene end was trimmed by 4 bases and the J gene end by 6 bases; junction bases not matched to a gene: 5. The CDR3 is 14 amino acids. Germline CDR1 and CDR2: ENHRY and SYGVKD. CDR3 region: CAISVGGTGDGYTF. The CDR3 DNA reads TGTGCCATCAGTGTCGGGGGGACAGGGGATGGCTACACCTTC.

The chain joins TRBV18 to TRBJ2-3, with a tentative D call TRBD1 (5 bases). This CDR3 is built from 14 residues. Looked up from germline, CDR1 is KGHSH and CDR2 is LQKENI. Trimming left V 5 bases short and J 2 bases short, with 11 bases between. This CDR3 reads CASSEAGHTDTQYF. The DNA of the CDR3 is TGTGCCAGCTCAGAAGCAGGGCACACAGATACGCAGTATTTT.

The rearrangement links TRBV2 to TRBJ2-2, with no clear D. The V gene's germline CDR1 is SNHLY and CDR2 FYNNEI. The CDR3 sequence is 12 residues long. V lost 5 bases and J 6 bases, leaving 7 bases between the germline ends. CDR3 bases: TGTGCCAGCAGTTCTTTCCCCGGGGAGCTGTTTTTT. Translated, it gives CASSSFPGELFF.

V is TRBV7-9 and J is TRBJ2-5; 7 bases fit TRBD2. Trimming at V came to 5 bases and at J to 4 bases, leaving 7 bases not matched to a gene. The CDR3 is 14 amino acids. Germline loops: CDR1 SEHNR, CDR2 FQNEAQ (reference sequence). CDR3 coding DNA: TGTGCCAGCAGCACCCAGGGAGGGCGAGAGACCCAGTACTTC. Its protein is CASSTQGGRETQYF.

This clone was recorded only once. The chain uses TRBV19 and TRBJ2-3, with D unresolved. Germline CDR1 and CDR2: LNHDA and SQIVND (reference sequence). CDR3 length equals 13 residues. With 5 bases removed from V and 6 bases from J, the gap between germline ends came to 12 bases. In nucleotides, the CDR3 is TGTGCCAGTAGTCAAAGACTTTCGGATACGCAGTATTTT. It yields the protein CASSQRLSDTQYF.

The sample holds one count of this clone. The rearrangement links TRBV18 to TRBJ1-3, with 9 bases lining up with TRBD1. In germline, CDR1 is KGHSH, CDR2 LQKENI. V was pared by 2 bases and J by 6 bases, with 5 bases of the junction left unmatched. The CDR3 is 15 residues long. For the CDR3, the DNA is TGTGCCAGCTCACCAATAACAGGGGGCGAAAACACCATATATTTT. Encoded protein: CASSPITGGENTIYF.